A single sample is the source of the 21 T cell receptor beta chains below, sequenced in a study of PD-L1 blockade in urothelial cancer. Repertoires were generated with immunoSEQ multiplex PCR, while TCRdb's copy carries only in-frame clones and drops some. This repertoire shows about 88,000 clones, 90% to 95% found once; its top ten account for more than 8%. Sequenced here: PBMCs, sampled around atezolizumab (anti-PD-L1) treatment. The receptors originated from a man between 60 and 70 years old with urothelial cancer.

The CDR3 protein is CASSRQGALANYGYTF. In nucleotides, the CDR3 is TGTGCCAGCAGCCGACAGGGGGCACTAGCTAACTATGGCTACACCTTC. The rearrangement uses TRBV9 and TRBJ1-2; 10 nucleotides agree with TRBD1. The CDR3 totals 16 residues. In germline, CDR1 is SGDLS, CDR2 YYNGEE. Trimming removed 4 bases from V and 0 bases from J; junction bases left unmatched: 6.

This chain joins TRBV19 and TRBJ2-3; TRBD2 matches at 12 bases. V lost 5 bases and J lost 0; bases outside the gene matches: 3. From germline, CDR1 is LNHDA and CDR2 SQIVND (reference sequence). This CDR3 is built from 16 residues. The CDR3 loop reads CASSPLAGGSTDTQYF. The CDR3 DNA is TGTGCCAGTAGTCCCCTAGCGGGGGGGAGCACAGATACGCAGTATTTT.

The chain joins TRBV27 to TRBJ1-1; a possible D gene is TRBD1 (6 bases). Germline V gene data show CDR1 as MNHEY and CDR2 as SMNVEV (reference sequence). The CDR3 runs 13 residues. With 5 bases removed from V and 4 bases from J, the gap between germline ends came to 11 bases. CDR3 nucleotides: TGTGCCAGCAGTAGGGGGATCGGCACTGAAGCTTTCTTT. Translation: CASSRGIGTEAFF.

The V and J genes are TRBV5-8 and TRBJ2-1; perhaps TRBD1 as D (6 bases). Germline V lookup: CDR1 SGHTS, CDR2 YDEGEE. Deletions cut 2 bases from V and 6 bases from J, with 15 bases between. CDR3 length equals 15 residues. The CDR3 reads CASSLTGHISNEQFF. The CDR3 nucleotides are TGTGCCAGCAGCTTAACGGGACACATAAGCAATGAGCAGTTCTTC. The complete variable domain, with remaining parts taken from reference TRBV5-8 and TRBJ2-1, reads EAGVTQSPTHLIKTRGQQATLRCSPISGHTSVYWYQQALGLGLQFLLWYDEGEERNRGNFPPRFSGRQFPNYSSELNVNALELEDSALYLCASSLTGHISNEQFFGPGTRLTVL.

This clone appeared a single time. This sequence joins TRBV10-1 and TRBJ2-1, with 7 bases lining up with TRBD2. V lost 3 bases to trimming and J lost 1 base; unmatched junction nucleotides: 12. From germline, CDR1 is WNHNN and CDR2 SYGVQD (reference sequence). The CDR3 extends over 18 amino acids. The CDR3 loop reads CASSDLGTSEGSYNEQFF. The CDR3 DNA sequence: TGCGCCAGCAGTGATCTAGGTACTAGCGAGGGATCCTACAATGAGCAGTTCTTC.

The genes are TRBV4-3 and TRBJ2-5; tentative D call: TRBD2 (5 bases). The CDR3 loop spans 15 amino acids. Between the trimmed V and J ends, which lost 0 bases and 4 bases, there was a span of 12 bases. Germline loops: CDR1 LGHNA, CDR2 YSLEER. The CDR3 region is CASSQDRARAETQYF. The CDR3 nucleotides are TGCGCCAGCAGCCAAGATAGGGCGAGGGCAGAGACCCAGTACTTC.

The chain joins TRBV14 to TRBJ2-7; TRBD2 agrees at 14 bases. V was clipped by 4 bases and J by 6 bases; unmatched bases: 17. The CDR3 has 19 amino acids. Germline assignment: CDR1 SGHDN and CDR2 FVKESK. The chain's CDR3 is CASSPFPGLAGAEGGEQYF. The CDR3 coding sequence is TGTGCCAGCAGCCCCTTCCCGGGACTAGCGGGGGCGGAAGGGGGCGAGCAGTACTTC.

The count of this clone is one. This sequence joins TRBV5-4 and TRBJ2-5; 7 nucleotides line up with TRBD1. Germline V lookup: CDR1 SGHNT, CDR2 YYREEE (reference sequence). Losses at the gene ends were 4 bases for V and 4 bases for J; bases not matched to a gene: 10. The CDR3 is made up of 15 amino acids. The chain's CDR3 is CASSPSLGGGETQYF. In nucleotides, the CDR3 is TGTGCCAGCAGCCCGTCGCTAGGGGGCGGAGAGACCCAGTACTTC.

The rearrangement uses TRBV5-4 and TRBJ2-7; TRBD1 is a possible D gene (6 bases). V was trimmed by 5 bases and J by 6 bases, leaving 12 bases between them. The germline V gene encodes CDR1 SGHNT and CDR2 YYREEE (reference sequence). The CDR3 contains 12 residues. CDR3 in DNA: TGTGCCAGCAGTTCGGACAGAGGCGAGCAGTACTTC. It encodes CASSSDRGEQYF.

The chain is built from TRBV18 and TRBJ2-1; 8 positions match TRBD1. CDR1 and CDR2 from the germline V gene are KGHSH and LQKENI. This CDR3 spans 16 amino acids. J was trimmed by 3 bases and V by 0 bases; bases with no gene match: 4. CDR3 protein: CASSPPAGGRYNEQFF. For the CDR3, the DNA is TGTGCCAGCTCACCACCGGCAGGGGGCCGCTACAATGAGCAGTTCTTC.

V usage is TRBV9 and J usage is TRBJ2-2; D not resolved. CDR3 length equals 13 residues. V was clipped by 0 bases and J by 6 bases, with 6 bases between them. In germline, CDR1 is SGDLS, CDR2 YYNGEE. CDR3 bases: TGTGCCAGCAGCGTAGCAGATTCCGGGGAGCTGTTTTTT. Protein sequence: CASSVADSGELFF.

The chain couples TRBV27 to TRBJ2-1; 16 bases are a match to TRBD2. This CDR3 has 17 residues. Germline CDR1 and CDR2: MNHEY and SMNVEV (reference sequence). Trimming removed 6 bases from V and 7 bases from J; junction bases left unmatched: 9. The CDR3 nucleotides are TGTGCCAGCAGCCCGGGACTAGCGGGAGGGCCCGGAAATGAGCAGTTCTTC. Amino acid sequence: CASSPGLAGGPGNEQFF.

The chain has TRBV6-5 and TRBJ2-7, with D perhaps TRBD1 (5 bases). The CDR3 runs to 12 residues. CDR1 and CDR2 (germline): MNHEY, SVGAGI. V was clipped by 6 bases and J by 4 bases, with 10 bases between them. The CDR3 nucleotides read TGTGCCAGCAGGAAGGACACTTACGAGCAGTACTTC. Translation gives CASRKDTYEQYF.

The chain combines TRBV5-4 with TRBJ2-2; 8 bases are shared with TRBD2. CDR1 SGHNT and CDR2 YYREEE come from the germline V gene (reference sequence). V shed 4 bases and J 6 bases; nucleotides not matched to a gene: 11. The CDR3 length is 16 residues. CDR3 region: CASSTGGDAGAGELFF. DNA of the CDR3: TGTGCCAGCAGCACCGGGGGGGACGCCGGGGCCGGGGAGCTGTTTTTT.

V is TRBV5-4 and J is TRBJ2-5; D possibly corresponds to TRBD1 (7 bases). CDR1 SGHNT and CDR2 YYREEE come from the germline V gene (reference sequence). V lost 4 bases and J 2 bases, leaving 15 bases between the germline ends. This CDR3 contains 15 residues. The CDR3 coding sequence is TGTGCCAGCAGCCCCCCAGGGGGGAGGCAAGAGACCCAGTACTTC. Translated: CASSPPGGRQETQYF.

CDR3 bases: TGTGCCAGCAGCCCATCGGCGGGGCGGACAGATACGCAGTATTTT. Its translation is CASSPSAGRTDTQYF. The chain links TRBV5-5 to TRBJ2-3, with D possibly being TRBD2 (6 bases). This CDR3 comprises 15 residues. Trimming shortened V by 4 bases and J by 3 bases, and 15 bases separated the two germline ends. Looked up from germline, CDR1 is SGHKS and CDR2 is YYEKEE (reference sequence).

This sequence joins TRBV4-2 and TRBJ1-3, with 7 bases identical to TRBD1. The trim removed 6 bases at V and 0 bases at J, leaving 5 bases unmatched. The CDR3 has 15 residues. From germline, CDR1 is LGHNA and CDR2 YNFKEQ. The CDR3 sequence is CASRYGTVSGNTIYF. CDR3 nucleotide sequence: TGTGCCAGCAGATACGGGACAGTCTCTGGAAACACCATATATTTT.

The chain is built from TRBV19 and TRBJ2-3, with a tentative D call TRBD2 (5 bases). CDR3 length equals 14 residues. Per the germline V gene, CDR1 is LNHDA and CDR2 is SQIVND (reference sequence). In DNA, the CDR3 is TGTGCTACCGGCGAGCGGCACGACACAGATACGCAGTATTTT. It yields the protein CATGERHDTDTQYF. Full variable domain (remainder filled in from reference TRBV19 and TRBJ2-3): DGGITQSPKYLFRKEGQNVTLSCEQNLNHDAMYWYRQDPGQGLRLIYYSQIVNDFQKGDIAEGYSVSREKKESFPLTVTSAQKNPTAFYLCATGERHDTDTQYFGPGTRLTVL.

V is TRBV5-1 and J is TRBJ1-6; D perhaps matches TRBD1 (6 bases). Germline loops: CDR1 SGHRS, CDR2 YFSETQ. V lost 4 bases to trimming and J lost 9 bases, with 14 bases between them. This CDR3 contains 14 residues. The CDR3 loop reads CASSQTGLSSPLHF. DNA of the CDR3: TGCGCCAGCAGCCAGACAGGATTGTCTTCACCCCTCCACTTT.

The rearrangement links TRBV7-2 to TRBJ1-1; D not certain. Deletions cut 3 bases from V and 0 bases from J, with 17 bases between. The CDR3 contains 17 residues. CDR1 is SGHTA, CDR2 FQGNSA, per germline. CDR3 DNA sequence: TGTGCCAGCAGCTTTTTTCCGGGTAACTCCATGAACACTGAAGCTTTCTTT. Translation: CASSFFPGNSMNTEAFF. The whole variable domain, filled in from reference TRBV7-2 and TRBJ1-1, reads GAGVSQSPSNKVTEKGKDVELRCDPISGHTALYWYRQSLGQGLEFLIYFQGNSAPDKSGLPSDRFSAERTGGSVSTLTIQRTQQEDSAVYLCASSFFPGNSMNTEAFFGQGTRLTVV.

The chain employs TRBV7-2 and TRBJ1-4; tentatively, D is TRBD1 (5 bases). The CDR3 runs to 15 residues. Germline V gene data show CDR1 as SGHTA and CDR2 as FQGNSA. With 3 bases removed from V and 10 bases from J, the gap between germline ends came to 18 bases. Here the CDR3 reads CASSFSGGTGGKLFF. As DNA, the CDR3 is TGTGCCAGCAGCTTTAGCGGGGGGACTGGGGGAAAACTGTTTTTT.